Shown below are 2 T cell receptor beta chains from a single sample sequenced in a study of cytomegalovirus exposure and HLA in healthy donors. The PCR used 60 Vbeta and 13 Jbeta primers. Libraries were prepared by immunoSEQ multiplex PCR; TCRdb keeps only in-frame clonotypes and omits some of them. The sample totals some 110,000 clones. The sample taken for sequencing was PBMCs. Receptor source: a middle-aged man in good health and CMV-seropositive.

The chain uses TRBV30 and TRBJ2-1; 8 bases align to TRBD1. Germline V lookup: CDR1 GTSNPN, CDR2 SVGIG (reference sequence). Unmatched junction bases numbered 3, after V lost 0 bases and J lost 8 bases. CDR3 length equals 13 residues. CDR3 DNA: TGTGCCTGGAGTGTACAGGGGGTGGATGAGCAGTTCTTC. Translation gives CAWSVQGVDEQFF.

This rearrangement joins TRBV6-6 to TRBJ1-3, with D perhaps TRBD1 (6 bases). The CDR3 spans 11 residues. Between the trimmed V and J ends, which lost 8 bases and 8 bases, there was a span of 10 bases. Germline V lookup: CDR1 MNHNY, CDR2 SVGAGI (reference sequence). CDR3 loop: CASGRGYTIYF. The CDR3 DNA reads as TGTGCCAGCGGCAGGGGATACACCATATATTTT.